This T cell receptor beta chain is from a study of T cells after yellow fever vaccination. Study-level background: Each low-cell-number fraction was prepared by means of SMART-Seq v4 Ultra Low Input. Findings of the study overall: Clonotypes found in both CD4 and CD8 compartments made up a small share. Researchers report a weaker secondary response that nonetheless peaked faster, day 5 versus 15.

This clonotype has ten or more counts. Its specificity is unknown. CDR1 is ENHRY, CDR2 SYGVKD, per germline. The CDR3 totals 14 residues. V was trimmed by 3 bases and J by 4 bases, leaving 10 bases between them. A universal primer site and UMIs were added as TCR cDNA was made by 5'RACE template switching. TCRdb processed the 5' RACE reads anew with MiXCR; each CDR3 protein has one entry. The sample has 65,000 to 70,000 distinct CDR3 sequences, around 6.2% seen once. The chain employs TRBV10-3 and TRBJ2-1, with D perhaps TRBD1 or TRBD2 (5 bases each). The origin of this receptor is a man between 18 and 29 years old who received the YFV17D yellow fever vaccine. The sample was CD4+ T cells sorted from PBMCs, taken approximately 15 days after the first yellow fever vaccination. CDR3 nucleotides: TGTGCCATCAGTGAAGGGACGGGATACAATGAGCAGTTCTTC. Amino acid sequence: CAISEGTGYNEQFF.